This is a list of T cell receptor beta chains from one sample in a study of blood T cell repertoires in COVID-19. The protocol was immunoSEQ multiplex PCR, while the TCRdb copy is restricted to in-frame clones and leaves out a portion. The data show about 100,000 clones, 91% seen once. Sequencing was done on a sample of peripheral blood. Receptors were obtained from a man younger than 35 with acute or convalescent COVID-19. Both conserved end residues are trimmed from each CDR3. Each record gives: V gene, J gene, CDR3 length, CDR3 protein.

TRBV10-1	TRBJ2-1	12	ASSAVSSYNEQF
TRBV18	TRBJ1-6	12	ASSAPGYNSPLH
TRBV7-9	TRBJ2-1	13	ASSLLAHSYNEQF
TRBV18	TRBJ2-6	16	ASSPSFTGLSGANVLT
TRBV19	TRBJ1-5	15	ASSIRSRGQRDQPQH
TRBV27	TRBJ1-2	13	ASSFSGGISYGYT
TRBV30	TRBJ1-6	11	AWSFGDNSPLH
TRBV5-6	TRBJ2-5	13	ASSYRDRVMETQY
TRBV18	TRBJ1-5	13	ASSPLQGGGQPQH
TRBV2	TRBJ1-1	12	ASIETGMNTEAF
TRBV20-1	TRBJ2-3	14	SASNGEAPSTDTQY
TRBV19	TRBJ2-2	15	ASSIRGGATNTGELF
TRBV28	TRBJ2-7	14	ASGASTGTEFHEQY
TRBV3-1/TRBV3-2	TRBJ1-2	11	ASSPGAVGGYT
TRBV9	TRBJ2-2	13	ASSALAGGTGELF
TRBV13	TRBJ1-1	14	ASSLSGGPGNTEAF
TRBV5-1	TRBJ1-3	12	ASSRDKSGNTIY
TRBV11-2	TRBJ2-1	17	ASSLGPPSGGAWVNEQF
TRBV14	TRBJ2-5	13	ASSPGNRGEETQY
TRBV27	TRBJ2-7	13	ASSWDGTGGFEQY
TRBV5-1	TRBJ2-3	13	ANSLTGAPTDTQY
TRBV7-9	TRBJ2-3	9	ASSSLDTQY
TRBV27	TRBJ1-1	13	ASSLVRQGYTEAF
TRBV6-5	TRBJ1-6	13	ASSRTGGMNSPLH
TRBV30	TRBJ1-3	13	AWSAIDRVRDTIY
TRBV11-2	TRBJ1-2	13	ASSAGTRINYGYT
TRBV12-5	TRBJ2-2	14	ASGNPGHTNTGELF
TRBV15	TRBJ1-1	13	ATSRGGMGGTEAF
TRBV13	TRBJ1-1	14	ASSSPGTKGNTEAF
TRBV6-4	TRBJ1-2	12	ASSRGQGATGYT
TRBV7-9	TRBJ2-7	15	ASSQRDSGPISYEQY
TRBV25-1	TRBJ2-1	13	ASSEELADVNEQF
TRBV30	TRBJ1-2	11	AWTSGQGYGYT
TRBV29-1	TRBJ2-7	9	SGGSGYEQY
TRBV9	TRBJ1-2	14	ASTPSDLARGYGYT
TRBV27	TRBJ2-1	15	ASNPLLQGAGYNEQF
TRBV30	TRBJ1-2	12	AWLDRRAFYGYT
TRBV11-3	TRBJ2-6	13	ASSTGDPGANVLT
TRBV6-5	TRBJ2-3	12	ASTTGSSTDTQY
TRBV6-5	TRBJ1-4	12	ASSKTASNEKLF
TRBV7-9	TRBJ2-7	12	ASSTTGFGYEQY
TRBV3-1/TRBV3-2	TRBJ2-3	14	ASSLTSGRGTDTQY
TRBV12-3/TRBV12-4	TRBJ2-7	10	ASSSHINEQY
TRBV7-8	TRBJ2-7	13	ASSLRAGGSYEQY
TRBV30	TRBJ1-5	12	AWSEYYSNQPQH
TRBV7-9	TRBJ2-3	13	ASSHQRDWRNTQY
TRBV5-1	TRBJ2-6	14	ASSLEAGSGANVLT
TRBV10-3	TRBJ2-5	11	AISASSQETQY
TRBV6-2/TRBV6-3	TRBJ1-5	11	ASSYSTDQPQH
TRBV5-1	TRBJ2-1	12	ASSFAALGGEQF
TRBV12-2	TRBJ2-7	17	ASRLGLRDREMRSYEQY
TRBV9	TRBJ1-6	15	ASSVGISGEDNSPLH
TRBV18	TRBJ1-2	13	ASSPEGENNYGYT
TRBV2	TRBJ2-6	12	ASQGLSGANVLT
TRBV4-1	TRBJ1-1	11	ASSQPDSPKAF
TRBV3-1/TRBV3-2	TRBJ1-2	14	ASSQESEALFYGYT
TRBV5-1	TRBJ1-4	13	ASSLAGGTGEKLF
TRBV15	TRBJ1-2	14	ATSRDLDRAPYGYT
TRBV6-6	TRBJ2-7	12	ASSSWSTGTEQY
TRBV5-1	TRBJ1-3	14	ASSLGPESSGNTIY